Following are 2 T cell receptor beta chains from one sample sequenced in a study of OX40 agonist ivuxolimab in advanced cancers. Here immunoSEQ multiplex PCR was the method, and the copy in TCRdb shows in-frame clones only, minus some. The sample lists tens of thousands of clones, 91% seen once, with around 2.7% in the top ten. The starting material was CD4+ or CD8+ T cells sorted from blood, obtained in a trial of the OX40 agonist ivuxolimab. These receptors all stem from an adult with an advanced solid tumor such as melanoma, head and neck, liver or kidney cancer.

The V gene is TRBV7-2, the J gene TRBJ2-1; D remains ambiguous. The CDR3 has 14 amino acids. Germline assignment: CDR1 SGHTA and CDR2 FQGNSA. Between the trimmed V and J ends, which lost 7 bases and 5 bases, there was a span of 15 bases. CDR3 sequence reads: CASTPQAPNNEQFF. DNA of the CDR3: TGTGCCAGCACCCCTCAAGCCCCGAACAATGAGCAGTTCTTC.

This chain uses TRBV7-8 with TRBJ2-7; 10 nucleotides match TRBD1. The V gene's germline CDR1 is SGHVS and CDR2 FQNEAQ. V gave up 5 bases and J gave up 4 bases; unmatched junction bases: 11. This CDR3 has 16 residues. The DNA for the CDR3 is TGTGCCAGCAGCCATACGCCGGGACAGGGGATTTACGAGCAGTACTTC. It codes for CASSHTPGQGIYEQYF.